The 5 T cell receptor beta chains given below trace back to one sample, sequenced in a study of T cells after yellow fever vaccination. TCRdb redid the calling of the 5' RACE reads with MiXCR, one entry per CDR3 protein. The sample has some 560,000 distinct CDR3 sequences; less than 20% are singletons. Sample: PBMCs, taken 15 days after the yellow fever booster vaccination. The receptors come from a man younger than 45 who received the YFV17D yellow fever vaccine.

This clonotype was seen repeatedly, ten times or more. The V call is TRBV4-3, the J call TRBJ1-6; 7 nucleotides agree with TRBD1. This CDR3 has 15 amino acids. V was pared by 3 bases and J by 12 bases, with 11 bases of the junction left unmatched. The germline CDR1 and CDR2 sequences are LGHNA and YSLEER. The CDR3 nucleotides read TGCGCCAGCAGCCAGGACAGGTCGTGGGTTGTACCCCTCCACTTT. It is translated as CASSQDRSWVVPLHF.

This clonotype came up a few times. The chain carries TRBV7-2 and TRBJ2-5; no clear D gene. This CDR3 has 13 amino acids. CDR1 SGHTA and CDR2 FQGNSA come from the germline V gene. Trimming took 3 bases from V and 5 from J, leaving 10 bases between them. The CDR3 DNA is TGTGCCAGCAGCTTGGTGGTCGGGGAGACCCAGTACTTC. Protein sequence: CASSLVVGETQYF.

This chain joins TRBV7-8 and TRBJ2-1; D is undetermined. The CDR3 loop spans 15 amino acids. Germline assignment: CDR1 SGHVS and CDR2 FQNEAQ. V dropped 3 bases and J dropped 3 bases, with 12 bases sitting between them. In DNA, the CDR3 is TGTGCCAGCAGCTTGGTAGTTGGCGTCTACAATGAGCAGTTCTTC. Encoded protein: CASSLVVGVYNEQFF. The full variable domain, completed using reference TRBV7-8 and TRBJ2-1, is GAGVSQSPRYKVAKRGQDVALRCDPISGHVSLFWYQQALGQGPEFLTYFQNEAQLDKSGLPSDRFFAERPEGSVSTLKIQRTQQEDSAVYLCASSLVVGVYNEQFFGPGTRLTVL.

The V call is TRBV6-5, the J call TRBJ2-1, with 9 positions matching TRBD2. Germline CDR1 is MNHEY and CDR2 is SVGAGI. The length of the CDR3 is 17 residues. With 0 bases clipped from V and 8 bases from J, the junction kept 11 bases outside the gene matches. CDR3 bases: TGTGCCAGCAGTTACTCGCCCCTTGGTAGCGGGAGCGATGAGCAGTTCTTC. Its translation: CASSYSPLGSGSDEQFF.

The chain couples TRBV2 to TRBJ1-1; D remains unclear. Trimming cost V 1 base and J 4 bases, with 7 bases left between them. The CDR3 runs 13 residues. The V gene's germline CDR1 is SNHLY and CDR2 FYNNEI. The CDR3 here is CASSEEMGTEAFF. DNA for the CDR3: TGTGCCAGCAGTGAAGAAATGGGCACTGAAGCTTTCTTT.